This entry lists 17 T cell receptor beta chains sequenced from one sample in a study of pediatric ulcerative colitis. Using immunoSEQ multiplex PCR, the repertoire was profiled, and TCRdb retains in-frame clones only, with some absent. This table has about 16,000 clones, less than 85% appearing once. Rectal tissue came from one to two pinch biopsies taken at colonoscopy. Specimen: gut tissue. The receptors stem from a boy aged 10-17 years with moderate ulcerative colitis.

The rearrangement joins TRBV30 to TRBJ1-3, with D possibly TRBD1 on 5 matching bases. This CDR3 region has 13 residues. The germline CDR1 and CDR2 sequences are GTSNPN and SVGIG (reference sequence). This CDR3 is CGLQGLSGNTIYF. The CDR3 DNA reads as TGTGGACTCCAGGGTCTCTCTGGAAACACCATATATTTT.

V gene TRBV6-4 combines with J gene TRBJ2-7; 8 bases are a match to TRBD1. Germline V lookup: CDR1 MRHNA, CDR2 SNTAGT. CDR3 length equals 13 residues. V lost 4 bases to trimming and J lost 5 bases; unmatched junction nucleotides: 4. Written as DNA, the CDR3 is TGTGCCAGCAGTGGGACAGGGTGGGACGAGCAGTACTTC. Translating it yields CASSGTGWDEQYF.

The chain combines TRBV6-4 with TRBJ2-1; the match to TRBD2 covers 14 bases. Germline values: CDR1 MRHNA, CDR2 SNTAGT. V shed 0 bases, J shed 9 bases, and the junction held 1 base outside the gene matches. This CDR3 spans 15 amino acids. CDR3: CASSDSTSGGAEQFF. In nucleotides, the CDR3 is TGTGCCAGCAGTGACTCGACTAGCGGGGGGGCTGAGCAGTTCTTC.

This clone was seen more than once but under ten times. Written as DNA, the CDR3 is TGTGCCAGCAGTCAGGGGGGGCGGGATGAGCAGTTCTTC. Its protein is CASSQGGRDEQFF. The chain combines TRBV6-1 with TRBJ2-1; possibly TRBD1 or TRBD2 for D (7 bases each). The germline CDR1 and CDR2 sequences are MNHNS and SASEGT. The CDR3 runs 13 residues. V was pared by 5 bases and J by 8 bases, with 13 bases between.

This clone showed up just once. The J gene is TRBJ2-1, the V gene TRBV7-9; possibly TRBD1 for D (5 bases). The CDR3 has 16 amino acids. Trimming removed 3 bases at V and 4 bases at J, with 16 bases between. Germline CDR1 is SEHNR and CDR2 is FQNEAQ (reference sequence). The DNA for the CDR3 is TGTGCCAGCAGCTTTAAGGACACACTACCATACAATGAGCAGTTCTTC. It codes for CASSFKDTLPYNEQFF.

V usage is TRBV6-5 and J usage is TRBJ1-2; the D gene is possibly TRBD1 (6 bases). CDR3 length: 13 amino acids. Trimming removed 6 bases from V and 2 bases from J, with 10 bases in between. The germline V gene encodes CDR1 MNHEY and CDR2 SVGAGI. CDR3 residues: CASSPGQNYGYTF. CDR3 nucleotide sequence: TGTGCCAGCAGCCCCGGACAGAACTATGGCTACACCTTC.

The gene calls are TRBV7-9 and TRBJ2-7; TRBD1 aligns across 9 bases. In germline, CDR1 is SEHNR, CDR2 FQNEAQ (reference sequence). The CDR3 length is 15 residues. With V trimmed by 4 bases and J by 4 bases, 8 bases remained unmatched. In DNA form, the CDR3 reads TGTGCCAGCAGCTATAACCCCGGGACAGGGTACGAGCAGTACTTC. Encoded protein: CASSYNPGTGYEQYF.

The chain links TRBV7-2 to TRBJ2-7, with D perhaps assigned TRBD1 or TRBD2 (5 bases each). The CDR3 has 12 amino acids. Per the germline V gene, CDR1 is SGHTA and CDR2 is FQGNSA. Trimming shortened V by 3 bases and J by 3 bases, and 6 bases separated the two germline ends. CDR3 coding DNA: TGTGCCAGCAGCTTGAGGGGCTACGAGCAGTACTTC. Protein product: CASSLRGYEQYF.

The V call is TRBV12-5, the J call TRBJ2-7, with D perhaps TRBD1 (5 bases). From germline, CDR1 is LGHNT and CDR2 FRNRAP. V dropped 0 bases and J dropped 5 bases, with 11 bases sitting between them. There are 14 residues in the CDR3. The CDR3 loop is CASGLVSAGNEQYF. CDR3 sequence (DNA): TGTGCTAGTGGTTTGGTTTCCGCAGGGAACGAGCAGTACTTC.

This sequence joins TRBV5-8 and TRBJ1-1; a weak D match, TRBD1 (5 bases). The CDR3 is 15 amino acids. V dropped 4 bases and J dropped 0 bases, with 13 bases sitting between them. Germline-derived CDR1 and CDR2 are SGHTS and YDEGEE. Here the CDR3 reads CASSPGDRLNTEAFF. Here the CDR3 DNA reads TGTGCCAGCAGCCCTGGAGACAGATTGAACACTGAAGCTTTCTTT.

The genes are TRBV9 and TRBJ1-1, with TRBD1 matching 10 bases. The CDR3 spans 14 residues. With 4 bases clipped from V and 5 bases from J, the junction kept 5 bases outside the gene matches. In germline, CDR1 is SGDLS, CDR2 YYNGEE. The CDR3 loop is CASSPRQGATEAFF. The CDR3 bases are TGTGCCAGCAGCCCGCGACAGGGGGCGACTGAAGCTTTCTTT.

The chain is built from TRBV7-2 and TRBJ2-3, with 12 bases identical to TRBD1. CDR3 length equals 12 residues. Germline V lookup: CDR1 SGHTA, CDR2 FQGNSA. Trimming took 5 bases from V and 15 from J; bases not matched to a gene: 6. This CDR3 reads CASSRGTGGKYF. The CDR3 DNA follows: TGTGCCAGCAGCCGTGGGACAGGGGGCAAATATTTT.

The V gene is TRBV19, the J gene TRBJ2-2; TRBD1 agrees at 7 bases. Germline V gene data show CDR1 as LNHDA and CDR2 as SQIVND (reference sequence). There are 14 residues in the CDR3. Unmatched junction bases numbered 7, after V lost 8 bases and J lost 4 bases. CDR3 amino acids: CASFHRGSTGELFF. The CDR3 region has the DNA TGTGCCAGTTTTCACAGGGGATCCACCGGGGAGCTGTTTTTT.

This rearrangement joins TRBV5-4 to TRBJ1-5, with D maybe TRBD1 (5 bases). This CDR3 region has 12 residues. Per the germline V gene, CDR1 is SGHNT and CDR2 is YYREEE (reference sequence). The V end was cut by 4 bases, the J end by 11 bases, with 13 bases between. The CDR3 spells CASSGDGRTQHF. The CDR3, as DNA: TGTGCCAGCAGCGGGGACGGTCGGACCCAGCATTTT.

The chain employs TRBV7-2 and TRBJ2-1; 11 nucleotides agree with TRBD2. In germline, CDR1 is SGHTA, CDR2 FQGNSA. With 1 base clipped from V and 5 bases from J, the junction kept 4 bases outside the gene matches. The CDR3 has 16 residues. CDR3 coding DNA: TGTGCCAGCAGCTTAGGAGTAGCGGGAGGGGACAATGAGCAGTTCTTC. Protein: CASSLGVAGGDNEQFF.

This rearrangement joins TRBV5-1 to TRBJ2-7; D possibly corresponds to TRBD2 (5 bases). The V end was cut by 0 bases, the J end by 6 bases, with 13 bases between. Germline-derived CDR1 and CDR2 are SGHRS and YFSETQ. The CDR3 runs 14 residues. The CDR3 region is CASSLEGYGGEQYF. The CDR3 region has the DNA TGCGCCAGCAGCTTGGAAGGGTACGGAGGCGAGCAGTACTTC.

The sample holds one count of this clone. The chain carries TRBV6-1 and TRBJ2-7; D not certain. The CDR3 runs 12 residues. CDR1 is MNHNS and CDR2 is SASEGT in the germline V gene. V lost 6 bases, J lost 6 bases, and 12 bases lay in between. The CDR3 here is CASSLLWVEQYF. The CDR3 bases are TGTGCCAGCAGCCTATTATGGGTCGAGCAGTACTTC.